This entry lists 15 T cell receptor beta chains sequenced from one sample in a study of blood T cells in healthy people across ages. Sample-barcoded 5' priming and a J-beta primer mix drove a second PCR of roughly 6 to 12 cycles. TCRdb redid the calling of the 5' RACE reads with MiXCR, one entry per CDR3 protein. The sample includes some 1.5 million distinct CDR3 sequences, 28% of them seen just once. Specimen: blood. These TCRs come from a woman between 25 and 40 years old in good health.

This rearrangement joins TRBV7-6 to TRBJ2-5; 11 nucleotides align to TRBD1. Matching the DNA end better, TRBJ2-1 makes the J call doubtful. Germline CDR1 reads SGHVS; CDR2 reads FNYEAQ. This CDR3 has 17 amino acids. CDR3 residues: CASSLKGRDRGLETQFF. The CDR3 nucleotides are TGTGCCAGCAGCTTAAAGGGTCGGGACAGGGGGTTAGAGACCCAGTTCTTC.

This clonotype was observed a handful of times. This chain uses TRBV7-2 with TRBJ2-1; D is unclear. The CDR3 is made up of 17 amino acids. Germline CDR1 and CDR2: SGHTA and FQGNSA. Trimming took off 1 base at V and 0 bases at J, with 13 bases between the two ends. CDR3 sequence reads: CASSLVAYFSSYNEQFF. The CDR3 region has the DNA TGTGCCAGCAGCTTAGTGGCCTATTTTAGCTCCTACAATGAGCAGTTCTTC.

This chain connects TRBV6-6 to TRBJ2-5; maybe TRBD1 (6 bases). The J call is doubtful: the DNA matches TRBJ2-7 better. Germline CDR1 and CDR2: MNHNY and SVGAGI (reference sequence). The CDR3 loop spans 15 amino acids. In DNA, the CDR3 is TGTGCCAGCAGTCCCCGTGGCAGGGGCCTCTACGAGCAGTACTTC. Translated: CASSPRGRGLYEQYF.

The gene calls are TRBV3-1 and TRBJ2-1; 11 positions match TRBD2. The J call may be faulty, since TRBJ2-7 better matches the DNA end. The CDR3 is made up of 16 amino acids. Germline lookup yields CDR1 LGHDT and CDR2 YNNKEL (reference sequence). The DNA of the CDR3 is TGTGCCAGCAGCTCCTATAGCGGGAGGGCGTACAATGAGCAGTACTTC. Translating gives CASSSYSGRAYNEQYF.

As to this clonotype: A read error may account for a junction end that differs from germline. V is TRBV12-3 or TRBV12-4 and J is TRBJ2-6; 9 bases align to TRBD1. This CDR3 has 17 amino acids. The CDR3 DNA reads TGTGCCAGCAGGAAAACCCGGGACAGGGCCGGGGTCAACGTCCTGACTTTC. Translation gives CASRKTRDRAGVNVLTF.

This chain connects TRBV10-3 to TRBJ2-3; TRBD2 matches at 9 bases. CDR3 length equals 14 residues. J lost 4 bases, V lost 4 bases, and 3 bases had no gene match. Germline V lookup: CDR1 ENHRY, CDR2 SYGVKD. DNA of the CDR3: TGTGCCATCAGTGGGACTAGCGCCCCAGATACGCAGTATTTT. Encoded protein: CAISGTSAPDTQYF.

This clonotype was picked up a small number of times. This chain links TRBV20-1 with TRBJ2-1; no clear D. Per germline, CDR1 DFQATT and CDR2 SNEGSKA (reference sequence). The CDR3 length is 13 residues. V was shortened by 3 bases and J by 2 bases, with 8 bases between the two germline ends. The CDR3 DNA is TGCAGTGCTAGTGTGGGTCCCTACAATGAGCAGTTCTTC. Translation: CSASVGPYNEQFF.

V gene TRBV20-1 combines with J gene TRBJ2-3; 7 nucleotides agree with TRBD2. V lost 1 base and J lost 0; bases outside the gene matches: 4. The CDR3 length is 15 residues. Germline assignment: CDR1 DFQATT and CDR2 SNEGSKA (reference sequence). The CDR3, as DNA: TGCAGTGCTAGAGTGTCTAGCGGTAGCACAGATACGCAGTATTTT. Translated, it gives CSARVSSGSTDTQYF.

On this clonotype: Its ends do not fully match the called genes, so a read error is possible. The V call is TRBV6-1, the J call TRBJ2-2; D is perhaps TRBD1 (6 bases). CDR3 size: 16 residues. Germline loops: CDR1 MNHNS, CDR2 SASEGT. The CDR3 loop reads CASSVRAGVVTGELVF. In DNA, the CDR3 is TGTGCCAGCAGTGTACGGGCAGGGGTTGTCACCGGGGAGCTGGTTTTT.

V is TRBV6-5 and J is TRBJ1-1; no definite D call. This CDR3 contains 14 residues. The V gene lost 0 bases and the J gene lost 5 bases, with 10 bases spanning the gap. Germline assignment: CDR1 MNHEY and CDR2 SVGAGI. CDR3 in amino acids: CASSYSSGWTEAFF. The CDR3 DNA sequence: TGTGCCAGCAGTTACTCATCGGGATGGACTGAAGCTTTCTTT.

The chain combines TRBV7-6 with TRBJ1-4; a weak D match, TRBD1 (6 bases). The length of the CDR3 is 17 residues. The ends were cut back, 0 bases at V and 4 bases at J, with 15 bases in the middle. Looked up from germline, CDR1 is SGHVS and CDR2 is FNYEAQ. The CDR3 sequence is CASSLAPSDRINEKLFF. CDR3 DNA: TGTGCCAGCAGCTTAGCTCCCTCCGACAGGATTAATGAAAAACTGTTTTTT. The full variable domain, its missing parts supplied by reference TRBV7-6 and TRBJ1-4, is GAGVSQSPRYKVTKRGQDVALRCDPISGHVSLYWYRQALGQGPEFLTYFNYEAQQDKSGLPNDRFSAERPEGSISTLTIQRTEQRDSAMYRCASSLAPSDRINEKLFFGSGTQLSVL.

This chain connects TRBV27 to TRBJ1-4, with TRBD1 matching 8 bases. The V gene end was trimmed by 5 bases and the J gene end by 6 bases; junction bases not matched to a gene: 8. This CDR3 contains 15 residues. From germline, CDR1 is MNHEY and CDR2 SMNVEV (reference sequence). The CDR3 nucleotides read TGTGCCAGCAGTCCCTCCCCGGGACAGGATGAAAAACTGTTTTTT. It codes for CASSPSPGQDEKLFF.

This clonotype was counted between two and nine times. The J gene is TRBJ2-3, the V gene TRBV12-3 or TRBV12-4; no reliable D call. Trimming left V 3 bases short and J 4 bases short, with 8 bases between. The CDR3 runs 13 residues. DNA for the CDR3: TGTGCCAGCAGTTTCGACGAAGCAGATACGCAGTATTTT. Encoded protein: CASSFDEADTQYF.

Remarks on this clonotype: One junction end does not reproduce the germline sequence, and a read error may be involved. The chain has TRBV7-2 and TRBJ2-5, with D possibly TRBD2 on 6 matching bases. The CDR3 covers 14 residues. Per the germline V gene, CDR1 is SGHTA and CDR2 is FQGNSA. CDR3 nucleotides: TGCGCCAACAGCTTAGTAGACGGGGGAGAGACCCAGTACTTC. This gives the protein CANSLVDGGETQYF.

This clonotype was detected a few times. V gene TRBV7-6 combines with J gene TRBJ1-5; D unclear. V lost 5 bases and J 7 bases, leaving 15 bases between the germline ends. The CDR3 covers 14 residues. Germline CDR1 reads SGHVS; CDR2 reads FNYEAQ. CDR3 coding DNA: TGTGCCAGCAGCCAGACGGTAATGGGACAGCCCCAGCATTTT. This sequence encodes CASSQTVMGQPQHF.